This T cell receptor (beta chain) came from a study of beta chain features in type 1 diabetes. Study in general: There were 95 million to 110 million sorted cells examined across all samples.

This clone was found a few times. Expressed TCRB transcripts were sequenced after all isolated RNA was converted to cDNA. Profiling relied on immunoSEQ multiplex PCR, and the TCRdb table lists in-frame clones only, not all of them. This sample yields about 370,000 clones, of which about 14% are seen a single time; more than 0.015% belongs to the top ten. The V segment lost 6 bases and the J segment 0 bases; nucleotides outside the gene matches: 17. CDR1 SNHLY and CDR2 FYNNEI come from the germline V gene. The length of the CDR3 is 19 residues. The material sequenced was naive CD4+ T cells from blood. The TCR was taken from a woman aged 18-29 years in good health. The rearrangement uses TRBV2 and TRBJ1-5; 7 bases agree with TRBD1. This CDR3 is CASSRFDRVSRYSNQPQHF. As DNA, the CDR3 is TGTGCCAGCAGCCGCTTCGACAGGGTGTCGCGGTATAGCAATCAGCCCCAGCATTTT.